This record concerns one T cell receptor beta chain sequence. Its target is unknown. Trimming cost V 0 bases and J 4 bases, with 13 bases left between them. The germline gives CDR1 SGHRS, CDR2 YFSETQ. The CDR3 contains 15 residues. The time point was: cycle 4 day 1 (C4D1), after more than five weeks of nivolumab. Every patient was affected by relapse after autologous stem cell transplantation, while exposure to brentuximab vedotin was not uniform. Magnetic depletion of unwanted cells isolated CD4+ T cells from thawed PBMCs. Complete response, partial response or progressive disease constituted the best responses recorded. The source of the sample is a study of PD-1 blockade in classical Hodgkin lymphoma. This table comes from immunoSEQ multiplex PCR, and its TCRdb copy is limited to in-frame clones, with some not included. The sample contains fewer than 35,000 clones, about 80% of which appear only once.

Findings of the study overall: Newly diagnosed patients were said to have less baseline TCR diversity than healthy donors did.

This specimen consisted of CD4+ T cells from blood, obtained before the fourth cycle of nivolumab. The V gene is TRBV5-1, the J gene TRBJ2-5; possible D gene TRBD2, 6 bases. This receptor was obtained from a human donor with classical Hodgkin lymphoma. The CDR3 nucleotides are TGCGCCAGCAGCTTGGCTGGTTGGGGAGGAGAGACCCAGTACTTC. This codes for CASSLAGWGGETQYF.